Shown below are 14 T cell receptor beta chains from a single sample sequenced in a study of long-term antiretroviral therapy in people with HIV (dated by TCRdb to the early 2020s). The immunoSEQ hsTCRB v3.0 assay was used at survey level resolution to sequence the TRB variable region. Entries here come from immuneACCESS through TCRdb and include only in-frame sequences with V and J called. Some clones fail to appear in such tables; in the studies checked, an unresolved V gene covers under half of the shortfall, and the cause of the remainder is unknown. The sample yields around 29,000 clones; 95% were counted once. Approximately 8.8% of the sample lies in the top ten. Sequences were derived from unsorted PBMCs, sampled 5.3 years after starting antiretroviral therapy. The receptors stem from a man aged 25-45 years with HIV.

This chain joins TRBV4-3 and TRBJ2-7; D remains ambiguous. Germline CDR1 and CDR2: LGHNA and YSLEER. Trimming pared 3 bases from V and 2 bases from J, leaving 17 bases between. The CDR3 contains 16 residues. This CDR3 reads CASSQLAGDQPYEQYF. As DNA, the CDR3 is TGCGCCAGCAGCCAGTTGGCAGGAGACCAACCCTACGAGCAGTACTTC.

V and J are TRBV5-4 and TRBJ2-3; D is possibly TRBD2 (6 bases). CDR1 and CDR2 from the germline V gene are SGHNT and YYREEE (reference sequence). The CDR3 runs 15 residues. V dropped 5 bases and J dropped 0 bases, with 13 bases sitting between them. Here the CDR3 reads CASSPGRGSTDTQYF. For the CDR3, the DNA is TGTGCCAGCAGTCCCGGCCGGGGGAGCACAGATACGCAGTATTTT.

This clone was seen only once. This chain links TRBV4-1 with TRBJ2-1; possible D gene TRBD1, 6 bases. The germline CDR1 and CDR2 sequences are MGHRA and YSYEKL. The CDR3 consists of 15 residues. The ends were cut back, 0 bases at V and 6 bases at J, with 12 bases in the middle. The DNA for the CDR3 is TGCGCCAGCAGCCAAGATAGTACAGGGCCCAATGAGCAGTTCTTC. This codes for CASSQDSTGPNEQFF.

Here the CDR3 reads CSARGGWGYTF. The CDR3 coding sequence is TGCAGTGCTAGAGGGGGGTGGGGCTACACCTTC. V and J are TRBV20-1 and TRBJ1-2, with D possibly matching TRBD1 (5 bases). The CDR3 spans 11 residues. Germline V gives CDR1 DFQATT, CDR2 SNEGSKA (reference sequence). V was pared by 1 base and J by 8 bases, with 8 bases between.

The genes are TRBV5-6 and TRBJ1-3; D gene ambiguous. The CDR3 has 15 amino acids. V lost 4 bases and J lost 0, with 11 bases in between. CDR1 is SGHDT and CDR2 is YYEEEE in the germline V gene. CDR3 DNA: TGTGCCAGCAGCACCGGACCTAGCTCTGGAAACACCATATATTTT. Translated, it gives CASSTGPSSGNTIYF.

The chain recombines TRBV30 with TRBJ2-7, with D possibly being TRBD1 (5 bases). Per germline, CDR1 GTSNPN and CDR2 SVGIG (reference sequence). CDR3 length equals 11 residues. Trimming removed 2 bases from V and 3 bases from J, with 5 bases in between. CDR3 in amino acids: CAWSQGYEQYF. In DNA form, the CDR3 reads TGTGCCTGGAGTCAGGGCTACGAGCAGTACTTC.

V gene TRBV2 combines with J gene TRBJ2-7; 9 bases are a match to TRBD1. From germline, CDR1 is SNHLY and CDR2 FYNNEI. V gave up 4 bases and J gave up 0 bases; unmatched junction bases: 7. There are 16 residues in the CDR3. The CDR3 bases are TGTGCCAGCAGTGGGGCCGGGACAGGGTACTCCTACGAGCAGTACTTC. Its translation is CASSGAGTGYSYEQYF.

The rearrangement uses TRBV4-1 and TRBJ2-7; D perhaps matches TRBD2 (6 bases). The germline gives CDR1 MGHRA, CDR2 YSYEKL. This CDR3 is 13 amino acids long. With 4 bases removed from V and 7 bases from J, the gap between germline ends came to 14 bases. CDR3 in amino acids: CASSPPGAGEQYF. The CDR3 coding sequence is TGCGCCAGCAGCCCCCCTGGGGCGGGGGAGCAGTACTTC.

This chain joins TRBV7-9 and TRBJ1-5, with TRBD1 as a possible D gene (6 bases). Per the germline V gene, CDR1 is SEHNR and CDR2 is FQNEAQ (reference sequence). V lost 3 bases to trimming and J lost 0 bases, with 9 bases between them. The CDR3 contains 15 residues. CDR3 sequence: CASSFGQTSNQPQHF. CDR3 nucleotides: TGTGCCAGCAGCTTCGGACAGACTAGCAATCAGCCCCAGCATTTT.

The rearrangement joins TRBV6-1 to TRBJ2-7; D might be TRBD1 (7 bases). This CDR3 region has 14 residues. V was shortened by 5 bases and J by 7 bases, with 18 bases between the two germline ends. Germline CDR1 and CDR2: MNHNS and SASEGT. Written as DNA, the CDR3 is TGTGCCAGCAGTAAGCCTCAACAGGGGAGGGAGCAGTACTTC. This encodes CASSKPQQGREQYF.

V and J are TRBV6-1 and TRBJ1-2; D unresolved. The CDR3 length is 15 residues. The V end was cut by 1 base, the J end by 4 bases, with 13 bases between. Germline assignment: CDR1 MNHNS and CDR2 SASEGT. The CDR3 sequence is CASSEDGGSGYGYTF. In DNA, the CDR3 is TGTGCCAGCAGTGAAGATGGCGGATCGGGCTATGGCTACACCTTC.

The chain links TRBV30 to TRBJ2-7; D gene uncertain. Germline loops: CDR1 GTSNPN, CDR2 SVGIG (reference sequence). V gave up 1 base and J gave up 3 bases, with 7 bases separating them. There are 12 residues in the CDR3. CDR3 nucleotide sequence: TGTGCCTGGAGTGGGTTTTACTACGAGCAGTACTTC. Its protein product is CAWSGFYYEQYF.

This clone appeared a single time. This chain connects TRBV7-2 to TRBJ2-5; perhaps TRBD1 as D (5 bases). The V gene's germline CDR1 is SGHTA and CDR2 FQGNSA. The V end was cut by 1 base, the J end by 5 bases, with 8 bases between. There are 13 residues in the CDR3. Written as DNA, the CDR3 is TGTGCCAGCAGCTTAGAGGCAGGGGAGACCCAGTACTTC. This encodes CASSLEAGETQYF.

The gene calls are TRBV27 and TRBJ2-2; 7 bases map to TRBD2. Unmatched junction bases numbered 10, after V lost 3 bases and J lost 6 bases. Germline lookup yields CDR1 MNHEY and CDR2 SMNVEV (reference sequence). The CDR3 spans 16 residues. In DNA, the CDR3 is TGTGCCAGCAGTTTCAGCTTCGGACTAGTCGCCGGGGAGCTGTTTTTT. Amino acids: CASSFSFGLVAGELFF.